The clone carrying this T cell receptor (beta chain) is large (0.1 to 1%) by share. The data derive from a study of technical replicates of blood from a few donors. Some clones are missing from TCRdb's copy, which holds only in-frame ones; the method was immunoSEQ multiplex PCR. The sample includes approximately 76,000 clones, 70% to 90% of them seen just once. CDR1 is SEHNR and CDR2 is FQNEAQ in the germline V gene (reference sequence). This CDR3 is 14 amino acids long. V shed 5 bases, J shed 6 bases, and the junction held 8 bases outside the gene matches. The sequence came from a human donor in good health. Some clones in this sample may be carry-over from other donors' samples. Sequencing was done on a sample of PBMCs. V and J are TRBV7-9 and TRBJ2-7; 9 bases agree with TRBD1. The CDR3 is CASSLRDRVGEQYF. The CDR3 DNA is TGTGCCAGCAGCCTCCGGGACAGGGTTGGCGAGCAGTACTTC.